This T cell receptor (beta chain) was sequenced during a study of vaccination and CD4 T cells after COVID-19. Across the study: Investigators took post-vaccine samples a median about 65 days after dose two, within a range of 14 to 241. Investigators stimulated cells with overlapping spike peptides drawn from SARS-CoV-2, HCoV-NL63, HCoV-OC43 and HCoV-229E.

As regards this clonotype: Its antigen is undetermined.

Treatment denoted: approximately nine-day PBMC culture with coronavirus spike peptide pools or control peptides (ViraFEST assay). General study results and limits: Among those convalescent, a median 86.3% of reactive clones emerged solely post-vaccination.

Oncomine TCR Beta short-read sequencing was applied to DNA from cultured CD4+ T cells. Someone extracted genomic DNA from cultured CD4+ T cells. Using its own MiXCR run on the PCR reads, TCRdb lists one record per CDR3 protein. There are approximately 4,600 distinct CDR3 sequences in the sample; approximately 45% occur only once, and 41% lies in the top ten. The TCR originated in a human donor who had recovered from COVID-19. Specimen: CD4+ T cells from blood, cultured in vitro.

CDR3 nucleotides: TGCAGTGCTAGAAACTCCGCGAACACCGGGGAGCTGTTTTTT. This encodes CSARNSANTGELFF. The gene calls are TRBV20-1 and TRBJ2-2; D remains unclear. CDR3 size: 14 residues. Germline CDR1 reads DFQATT; CDR2 reads SNEGSKA (reference sequence). V was trimmed by 2 bases and J by 0 bases, leaving 7 bases between them.